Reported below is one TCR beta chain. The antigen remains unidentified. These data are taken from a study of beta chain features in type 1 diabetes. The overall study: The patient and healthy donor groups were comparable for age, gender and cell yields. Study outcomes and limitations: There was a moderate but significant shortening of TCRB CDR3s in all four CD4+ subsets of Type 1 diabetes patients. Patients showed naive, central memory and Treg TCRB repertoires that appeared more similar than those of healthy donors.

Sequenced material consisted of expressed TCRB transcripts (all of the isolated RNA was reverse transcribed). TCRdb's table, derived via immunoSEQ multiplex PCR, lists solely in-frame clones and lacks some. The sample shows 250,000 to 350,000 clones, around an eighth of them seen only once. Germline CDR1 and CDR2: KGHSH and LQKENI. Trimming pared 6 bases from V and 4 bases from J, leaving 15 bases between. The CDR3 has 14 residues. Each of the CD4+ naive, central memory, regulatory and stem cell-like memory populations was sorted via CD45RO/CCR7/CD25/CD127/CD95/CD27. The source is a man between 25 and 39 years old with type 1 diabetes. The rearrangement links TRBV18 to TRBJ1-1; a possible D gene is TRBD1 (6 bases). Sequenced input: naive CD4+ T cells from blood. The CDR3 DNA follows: TGTGCCAGCTCTCAAGGTTCAGGGGTCACTGAAGCTTTCTTT. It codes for CASSQGSGVTEAFF.